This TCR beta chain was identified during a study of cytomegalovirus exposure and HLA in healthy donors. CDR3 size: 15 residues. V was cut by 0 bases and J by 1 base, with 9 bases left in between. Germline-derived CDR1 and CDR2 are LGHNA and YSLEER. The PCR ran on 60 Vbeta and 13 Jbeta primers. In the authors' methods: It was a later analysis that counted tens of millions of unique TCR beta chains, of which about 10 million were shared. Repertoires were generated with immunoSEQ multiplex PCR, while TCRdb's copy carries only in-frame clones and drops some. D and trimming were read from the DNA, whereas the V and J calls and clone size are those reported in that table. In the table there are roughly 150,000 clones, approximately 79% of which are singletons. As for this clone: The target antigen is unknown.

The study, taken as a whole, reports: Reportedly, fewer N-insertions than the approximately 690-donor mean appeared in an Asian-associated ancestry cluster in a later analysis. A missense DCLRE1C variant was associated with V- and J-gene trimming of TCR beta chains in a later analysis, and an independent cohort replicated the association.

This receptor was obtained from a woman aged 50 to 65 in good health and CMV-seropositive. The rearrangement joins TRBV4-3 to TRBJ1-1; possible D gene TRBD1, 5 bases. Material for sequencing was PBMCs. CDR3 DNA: TGCGCCAGCAGCCAAGATCAGGGTTGGAACACTGAAGCTTTCTTT. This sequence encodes CASSQDQGWNTEAFF.